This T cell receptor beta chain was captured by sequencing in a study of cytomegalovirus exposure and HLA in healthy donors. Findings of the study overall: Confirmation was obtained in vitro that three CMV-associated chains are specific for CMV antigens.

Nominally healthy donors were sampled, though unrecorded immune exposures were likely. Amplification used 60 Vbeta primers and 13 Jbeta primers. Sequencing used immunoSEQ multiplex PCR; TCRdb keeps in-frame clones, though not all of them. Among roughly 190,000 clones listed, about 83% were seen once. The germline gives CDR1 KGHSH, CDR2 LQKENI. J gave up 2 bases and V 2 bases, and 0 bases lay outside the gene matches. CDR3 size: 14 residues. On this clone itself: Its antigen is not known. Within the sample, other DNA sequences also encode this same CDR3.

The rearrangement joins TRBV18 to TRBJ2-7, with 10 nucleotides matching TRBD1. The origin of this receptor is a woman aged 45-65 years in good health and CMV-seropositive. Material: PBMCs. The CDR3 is CASSPGQGAYEQYF. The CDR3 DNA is TGTGCCAGCTCACCAGGACAGGGGGCCTACGAGCAGTACTTC. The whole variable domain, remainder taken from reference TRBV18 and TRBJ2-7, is NAGVMQNPRHLVRRRGQEARLRCSPMKGHSHVYWYRQLPEEGLKFMVYLQKENIIDESGMPKERFSAEFPKEGPSILRIQQVVRGDSAAYFCASSPGQGAYEQYFGPGTRLTVT.